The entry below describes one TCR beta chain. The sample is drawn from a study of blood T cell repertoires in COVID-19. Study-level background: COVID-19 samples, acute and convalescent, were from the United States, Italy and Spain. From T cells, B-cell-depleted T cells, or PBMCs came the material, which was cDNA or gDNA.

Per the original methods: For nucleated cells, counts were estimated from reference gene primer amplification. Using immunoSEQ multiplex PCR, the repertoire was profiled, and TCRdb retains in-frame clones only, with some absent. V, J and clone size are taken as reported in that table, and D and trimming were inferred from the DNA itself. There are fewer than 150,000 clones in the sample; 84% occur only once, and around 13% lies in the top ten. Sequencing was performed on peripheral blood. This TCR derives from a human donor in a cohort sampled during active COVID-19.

In DNA, the CDR3 is TGTGCCATCAAACAGGGGGATGGCAATCAGCCCCAGCATTTT. It is translated as CAIKQGDGNQPQHF. The rearrangement joins TRBV10-3 to TRBJ1-5, with 8 bases fitting TRBD1. V lost 7 bases to trimming and J lost 2 bases; unmatched junction nucleotides: 4. The CDR3 runs 14 residues. Looked up from germline, CDR1 is ENHRY and CDR2 is SYGVKD.